The clone carrying this T cell receptor (beta chain) has a handful of counts. No antigen is known for it. The data stem from a study of PD-1 blockade in classical Hodgkin lymphoma. About the research overall: A 3 mg/kg intravenous dose of nivolumab was received by patients every 2 weeks. Study results and limitations: At baseline, newly diagnosed patients reportedly showed less TCR diversity than healthy donors. Before treatment, complete responders showed about the same diversity as newly diagnosed patients.

Relapses following autologous stem cell transplantation were seen in all patients, with brentuximab vedotin exposure varying. Investigators isolated CD4+ T cells from thawed PBMCs through magnetic negative selection. Trimming took off 6 bases at V and 8 bases at J, with 13 bases between the two ends. In germline, CDR1 is MNHEY, CDR2 SMNVEV (reference sequence). CDR3 size: 13 residues. Repertoires were generated with immunoSEQ multiplex PCR, while TCRdb's copy carries only in-frame clones and drops some. Of approximately 8,800 clones in the sample, around 81% are singletons; the top ten hold roughly 12%.

The starting material was CD4+ T cells from blood, obtained at baseline. The chain is built from TRBV27 and TRBJ1-4, with a tentative D call TRBD1 (5 bases). This receptor was obtained from a human donor with classical Hodgkin lymphoma. The CDR3 DNA sequence: TGTGCCAGCAGAAGGGACTTCCGCGAAAAACTGTTTTTT. Protein sequence: CASRRDFREKLFF.